This is a list of T cell receptor beta chains from one sample in a study of control samples from healthy donors and cancer patients. Measured with immunoSEQ multiplex PCR; TCRdb has only the in-frame clones, and not every one. The table shows about 12,000 clones, with more than 85% occurring only once. The sample taken for sequencing was PBMCs. These receptors came from a man older than 75 with lung cancer. Each CDR3 is given with its conserved first and last residue. A D gene is named only where the DNA matches it firmly. For some rows the clone size is stated as once, few or many, or as a class when expanded; others skip it.

>17|TRBJ2-2|TRBV10-3|.|.
CAISETHPFANTGELFF
TGTGCCATCAGTGAGACCCACCCGTTCGCGAACACCGGGGAGCTGTTTTTT
>14|TRBJ1-1|TRBV7-2|.|.
CASSLDGEVTEAFF
TGTGCCAGCAGCCTCGACGGTGAAGTCACTGAAGCTTTCTTT
>14|TRBJ2-5|TRBV15|.|.
CATSRNKVQETQYF
TGTGCCACCAGCAGAAACAAGGTCCAAGAGACCCAGTACTTC
>15|TRBJ2-3|TRBV4-1|.|.
CASSQVFSSTDTQYF
TGCGCCAGCAGCCAAGTTTTCAGCAGCACAGATACGCAGTATTTT
>14|TRBJ1-4|TRBV6-2/TRBV6-3|.|.
CASSSTGTNEKLFF
TGTGCCAGCAGTTCGACAGGAACTAATGAAAAACTGTTTTTT
>14|TRBJ1-2|TRBV4-2|.|once
CASSLMQGTYGYTF
TGTGCCAGCAGCCTAATGCAGGGGACCTATGGCTACACCTTC
>15|TRBJ2-3|TRBV7-2|TRBD2|once
CASSTLAAEPDTQYF
TGTGCCAGCAGCACCCTAGCGGCTGAGCCAGATACGCAGTATTTT
>13|TRBJ2-7|TRBV29-1|.|.
CSVGGEGSYEQYF
TGCAGCGTTGGGGGGGAAGGGTCCTACGAGCAGTACTTC
>16|TRBJ2-3|TRBV5-4|.|.
CASSPGSGGETDTQYF
TGTGCCAGCAGCCCGGGTAGTGGCGGGGAGACAGATACGCAGTATTTT
>15|TRBJ1-4|TRBV7-6|.|.
CASSLGTGRNEKLFF
TGTGCCAGCAGCTTAGGCACAGGGCGGAATGAAAAACTGTTTTTT
>16|TRBJ2-1|TRBV5-1|TRBD1|.
CASSLAVLTGWNEQFF
TGCGCCAGCAGCTTGGCGGTTTTGACAGGGTGGAATGAGCAGTTCTTC
>17|TRBJ2-3|TRBV3-1/TRBV3-2|TRBD2|.
CASSQAGGVGATDTQYF
TGTGCCAGCAGCCAAGCGGGGGGGGTAGGGGCCACAGATACGCAGTATTTT
>15|TRBJ1-3|TRBV14|.|.
CASSQVQGSGNTIYF
TGTGCCAGCAGCCAAGTACAGGGATCTGGAAACACCATATATTTT
>15|TRBJ1-1|TRBV25-1|TRBD1|.
CASSELQGAGTEAFF
TGTGCCAGCAGTGAATTGCAGGGGGCTGGGACTGAAGCTTTCTTT
>16|TRBJ1-3|TRBV6-6|TRBD1|.
CASSFTPQGSGNTIYF
TGTGCCAGCAGTTTCACCCCACAGGGGTCTGGAAACACCATATATTTT
>16|TRBJ2-2|TRBV5-8|TRBD1|.
CASSLLRGPNTGELFF
TGTGCCAGCAGCTTGCTCAGGGGGCCTAACACCGGGGAGCTGTTTTTT
>15|TRBJ1-1|TRBV19|.|.
CASSTPFGGGTEAFF
TGTGCCAGTAGTACCCCCTTTGGGGGGGGAACTGAAGCTTTCTTT
>16|TRBJ1-1|TRBV7-3|TRBD1|.
CASSLQGEPMNTEAFF
TGTGCCAGCAGCCTACAGGGGGAACCGATGAACACTGAAGCTTTCTTT
>14|TRBJ2-5|TRBV6-6|.|.
CASSYSPAKETQYF
TGTGCCAGCAGTTACTCGCCAGCCAAAGAGACCCAGTACTTC
>17|TRBJ1-6|TRBV3-1/TRBV3-2|.|.
CASSQDWARGLGSPLHF
TGTGCCAGCAGCCAAGACTGGGCAAGGGGGTTGGGATCACCCCTCCACTTT
>15|TRBJ1-1|TRBV5-1|TRBD1|once
CARSSQGGGDTEAFF
TGCGCCCGCAGCTCCCAGGGGGGGGGAGATACTGAAGCTTTCTTT
>12|TRBJ1-3|TRBV3-1/TRBV3-2|.|.
CASSPSGNTIYF
TGTGCCAGCAGTCCCTCTGGAAACACCATATATTTT
>13|TRBJ1-2|TRBV15|.|.
CATSVWGGYGYTF
TGTGCCACCAGCGTCTGGGGGGGCTATGGCTACACCTTC
>15|TRBJ1-2|TRBV11-2|.|.
CASSREGGMDYGYTF
TGTGCCAGCAGCCGTGAGGGGGGGATGGACTATGGCTACACCTTC
>16|TRBJ1-3|TRBV6-6|TRBD1|.
CASSYPQGAPGNTIYF
TGTGCCAGCAGTTACCCACAGGGGGCGCCTGGAAACACCATATATTTT
>13|TRBJ2-2|TRBV7-3|.|.
CASSLLRDGELFF
TGTGCCAGCAGCTTATTGAGGGACGGGGAGCTGTTTTTT
>15|TRBJ1-1|TRBV6-6|TRBD1|.
CASNWGTGASTEAFF
TGTGCCAGCAATTGGGGGACAGGGGCCAGCACTGAAGCTTTCTTT
>15|TRBJ1-6|TRBV7-3|.|.
CASSLNGQYNSPLHF
TGTGCCAGCAGCTTAAACGGACAGTATAATTCACCCCTCCACTTT
>15|TRBJ2-2|TRBV4-1|TRBD1|.
CASSQGQGFAGELFF
TGCGCCAGCAGCCAAGGACAGGGCTTCGCCGGGGAGCTGTTTTTT
>14|TRBJ2-1|TRBV5-1|TRBD1|.
CASSTRTGFNEQFF
TGCGCCAGCAGTACCCGGACAGGATTTAATGAGCAGTTCTTC
>12|TRBJ1-1|TRBV29-1|.|.
CSPWGPNTEAFF
TGCAGCCCCTGGGGACCAAACACTGAAGCTTTCTTT
>15|TRBJ2-5|TRBV19|TRBD1|.
CASSRRTGNWETQYF
TGTGCCAGTAGTAGGCGGACAGGGAACTGGGAGACCCAGTACTTC
>15|TRBJ1-2|TRBV28|.|.
CASSVRAATANGYTF
TGTGCCAGCAGTGTTCGGGCCGCGACAGCTAATGGCTACACCTTC
>17|TRBJ2-1|TRBV7-2|TRBD2|.
CASSLWLAGGDYNEQFF
TGTGCCAGCAGCTTATGGCTAGCGGGGGGGGACTACAATGAGCAGTTCTTC
>13|TRBJ1-1|TRBV29-1|.|.
CSVEKTPNTEAFF
TGCAGCGTTGAAAAGACCCCGAACACTGAAGCTTTCTTT
>14|TRBJ2-5|TRBV5-4|TRBD1|.
CASSPGQRQETQYF
TGTGCCAGCAGCCCGGGACAGCGTCAAGAGACCCAGTACTTC
>12|TRBJ1-2|TRBV6-5|TRBD1|.
CVSGQGVQGYTF
TGTGTCAGCGGTCAGGGGGTACAAGGCTACACCTTC
>11|TRBJ1-5|TRBV25-1|.|.
CASGTFQPQHF
TGTGCCAGTGGGACCTTTCAGCCCCAGCATTTT
>15|TRBJ2-1|TRBV5-1|.|.
CASSTGDSAYNEQFF
TGCGCCAGCAGCACAGGGGACTCTGCCTACAATGAGCAGTTCTTC
>14|TRBJ1-1|TRBV9|.|once
CASSPRTANTEAFF
TGTGCCAGCAGCCCTAGGACAGCGAACACTGAAGCTTTCTTT
>13|TRBJ1-1|TRBV12-3/TRBV12-4|.|.
CASRQQGETEAFF
TGTGCCAGCAGGCAGCAGGGAGAGACTGAAGCTTTCTTT
>14|TRBJ1-5|TRBV2|TRBD1|.
CASSEQGAGEPQHF
TGTGCCAGCAGTGAGCAGGGGGCCGGGGAGCCCCAGCATTTT
>15|TRBJ1-2|TRBV27|.|.
CASRGGSHTNYGYTF
TGTGCCAGCAGGGGTGGCAGCCACACCAACTATGGCTACACCTTC